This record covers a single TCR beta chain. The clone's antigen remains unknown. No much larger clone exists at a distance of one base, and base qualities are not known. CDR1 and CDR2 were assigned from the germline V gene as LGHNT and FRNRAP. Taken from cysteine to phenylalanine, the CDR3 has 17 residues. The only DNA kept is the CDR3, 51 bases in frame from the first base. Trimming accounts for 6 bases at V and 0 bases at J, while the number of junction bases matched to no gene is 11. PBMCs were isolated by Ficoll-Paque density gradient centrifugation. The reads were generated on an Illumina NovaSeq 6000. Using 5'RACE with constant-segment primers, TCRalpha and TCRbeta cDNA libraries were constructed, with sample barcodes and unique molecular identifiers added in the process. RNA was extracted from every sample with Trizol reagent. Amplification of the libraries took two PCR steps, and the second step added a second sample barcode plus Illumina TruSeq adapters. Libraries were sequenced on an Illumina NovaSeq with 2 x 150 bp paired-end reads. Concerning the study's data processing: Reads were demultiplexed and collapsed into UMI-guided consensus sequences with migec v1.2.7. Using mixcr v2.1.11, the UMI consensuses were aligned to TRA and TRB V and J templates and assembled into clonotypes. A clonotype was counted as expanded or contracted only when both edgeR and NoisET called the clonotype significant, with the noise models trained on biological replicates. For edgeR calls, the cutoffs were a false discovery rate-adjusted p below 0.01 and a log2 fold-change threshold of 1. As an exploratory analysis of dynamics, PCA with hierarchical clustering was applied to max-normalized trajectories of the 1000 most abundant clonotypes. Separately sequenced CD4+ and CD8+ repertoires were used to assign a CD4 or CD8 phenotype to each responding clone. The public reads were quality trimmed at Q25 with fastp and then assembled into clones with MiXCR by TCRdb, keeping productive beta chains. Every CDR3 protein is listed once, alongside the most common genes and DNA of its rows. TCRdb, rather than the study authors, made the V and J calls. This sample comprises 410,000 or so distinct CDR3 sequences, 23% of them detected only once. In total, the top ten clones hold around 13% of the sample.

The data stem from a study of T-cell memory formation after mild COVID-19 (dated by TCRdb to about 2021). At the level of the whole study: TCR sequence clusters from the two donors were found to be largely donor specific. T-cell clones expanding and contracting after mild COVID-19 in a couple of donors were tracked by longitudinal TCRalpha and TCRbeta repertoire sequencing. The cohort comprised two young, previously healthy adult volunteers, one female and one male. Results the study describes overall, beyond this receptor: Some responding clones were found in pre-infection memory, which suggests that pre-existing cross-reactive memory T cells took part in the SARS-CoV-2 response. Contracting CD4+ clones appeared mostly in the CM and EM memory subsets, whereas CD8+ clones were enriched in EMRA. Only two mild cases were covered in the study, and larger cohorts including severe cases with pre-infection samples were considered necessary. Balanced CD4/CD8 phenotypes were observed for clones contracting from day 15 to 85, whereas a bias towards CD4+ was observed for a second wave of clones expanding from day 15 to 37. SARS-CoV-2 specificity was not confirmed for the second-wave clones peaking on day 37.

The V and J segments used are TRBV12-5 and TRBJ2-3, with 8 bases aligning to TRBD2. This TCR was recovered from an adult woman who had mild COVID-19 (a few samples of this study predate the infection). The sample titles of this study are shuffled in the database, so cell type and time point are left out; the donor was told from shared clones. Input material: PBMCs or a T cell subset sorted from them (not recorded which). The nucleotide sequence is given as TGTGCTAGTGGACCAACTAGCGGAGCTACTAGCACAGATACGCAGTATTTT. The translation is CASGPTSGATSTDTQYF.